This T cell receptor beta chain was obtained from a study of T cell repertoires in cytomegalovirus infection. Across the study: The public TCR beta signatures pointed to both CMV infection and matching HLA type. Study-wide findings and caveats: Ex vivo responses were dominated by HLA-C-restricted CMV-specific TCR beta clonotypes.

Each CDR3 protein is one row after TCRdb ran MiXCR on the reads. The table records hundreds of thousands of distinct CDR3 sequences, about a third of them present only once. CDR1 and CDR2 from the germline V gene are SEHNR and FQNEAQ (reference sequence). V lost 3 bases to trimming and J lost 5 bases, with 13 bases between them. The CDR3 has 14 residues. A word on this clonotype: The antigen remains undetermined.

The sequenced material came from PBMCs. This chain joins TRBV7-9 and TRBJ2-5; D is unclear. This TCR was sampled from a human donor in good health (CMV status not recorded). Some clones in this sample may be carry-over from other donors' samples. The CDR3 coding sequence is TGTGCCAGCAGCTTGGTAGAACTTTGGGAGACCCAGTACTTC. Protein: CASSLVELWETQYF.